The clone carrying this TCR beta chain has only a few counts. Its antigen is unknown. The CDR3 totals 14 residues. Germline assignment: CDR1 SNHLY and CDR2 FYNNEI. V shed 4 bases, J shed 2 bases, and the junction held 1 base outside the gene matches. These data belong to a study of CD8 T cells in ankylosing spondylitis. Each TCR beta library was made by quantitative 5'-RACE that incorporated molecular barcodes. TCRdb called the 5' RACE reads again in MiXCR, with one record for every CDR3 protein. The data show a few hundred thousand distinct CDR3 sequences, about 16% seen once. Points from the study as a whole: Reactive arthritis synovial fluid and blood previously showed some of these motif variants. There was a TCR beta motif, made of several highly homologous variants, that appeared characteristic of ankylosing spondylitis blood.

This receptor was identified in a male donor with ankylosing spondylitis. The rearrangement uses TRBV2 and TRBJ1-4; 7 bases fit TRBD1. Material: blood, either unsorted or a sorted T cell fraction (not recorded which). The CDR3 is CASSVQGTNEKLFF. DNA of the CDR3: TGTGCCAGCAGTGTACAGGGGACTAATGAAAAACTGTTTTTT.